The T cell receptor beta chain under discussion was sequenced for a study of T cell changes during pregnancy in multiple sclerosis. J lost 6 bases, V lost 4 bases, and 9 bases had no gene match. The CDR3 runs 15 residues. Germline CDR1 and CDR2: ENHRY and SYGVKD. Profiled with immunoSEQ multiplex PCR; TCRdb holds only in-frame clones, not every one. The table has roughly 11,000 clones, just under 95% seen once. The starting material was CD4+ T cells from peripheral blood mononuclear cells, obtained before pregnancy. The chain is built from TRBV10-3 and TRBJ2-1, with TRBD1 identical over 7 bases. This receptor was taken from a female donor with multiple sclerosis, enrolled in a pregnancy study. DNA of the CDR3: TGTGCCATCAGTGCCAGACAGGGTGGCTTCAATGAGCAGTTCTTC. It specifies CAISARQGGFNEQFF.